These T cell receptor beta chains were read from a single sample in a study of T-cell reconstitution after alpha-beta-depleted transplantation in children. TCRdb re-called the PCR reads through MiXCR, storing one row per CDR3 protein. The sample includes about 580,000 distinct CDR3 sequences, approximately 30% of them seen just once. This specimen consisted of PBMCs, obtained before TCRalphabeta/CD19-depleted stem cell transplant. These receptors all come from a boy in the first two years of life with Wiskott-Aldrich syndrome, due to receive a stem cell transplant. Each CDR3 is given with its conserved first and last residue. A D gene is named only where the DNA matches it firmly. A clone size is listed for some rows: how often the clone was seen (once, few, many), or a class if it is expanded.

D gene: .; V gene: TRBV5-1; clone size: many; J gene: TRBJ1-2; CDR3 DNA: TGTGCCAGCAGTTTAGTAGGTTATGGCTACACCTTC; CDR3 protein: CASSLVGYGYTF
D gene: TRBD1; V gene: TRBV12-3/TRBV12-4; clone size: .; J gene: TRBJ2-5; CDR3 DNA: TGTGCCAGCAGACGCGACAGGGTGGACGGGACCCAGTACTTC; CDR3 protein: CASRRDRVDGTQYF
D gene: .; V gene: TRBV12-3/TRBV12-4; clone size: .; J gene: TRBJ1-1; CDR3 DNA: TGTGCCAGCAGCGGGTGGTCTGAAGCTTTCTTT; CDR3 protein: CASSGWSEAFF
D gene: TRBD1; V gene: TRBV5-1; clone size: few; J gene: TRBJ2-7; CDR3 DNA: TGCGCCAGCAGCCAAGATATGCCAGGGGGCGGCCCGGGGTACTTC; CDR3 protein: CASSQDMPGGGPGYF
D gene: TRBD2; V gene: TRBV20-1; clone size: few; J gene: TRBJ2-5; CDR3 DNA: TGCAGTGCCTCCCCGGGACTAGCGGACCTCCGAGAGACCCAGTACTTC; CDR3 protein: CSASPGLADLRETQYF
D gene: TRBD2; V gene: TRBV15; clone size: .; J gene: TRBJ2-1; CDR3 DNA: TGTGCCACCAGCAGTAACCCCGGGACTAGCGGGATGTTCTACAATGAGCAGTTCTTC; CDR3 protein: CATSSNPGTSGMFYNEQFF
D gene: .; V gene: TRBV4-1; clone size: few; J gene: TRBJ2-1; CDR3 DNA: TGCGCCAGCAGCCCATGGGTACTAGCAGTCTACAATGAGCAGTTCTTC; CDR3 protein: CASSPWVLAVYNEQFF
D gene: TRBD2; V gene: TRBV5-1; clone size: few; J gene: TRBJ2-7; CDR3 DNA: TGCGCCAGCAGCCCGGTAGCGGGAGTTTACGAGCAGTACTTC; CDR3 protein: CASSPVAGVYEQYF
D gene: .; V gene: TRBV10-2; clone size: few; J gene: TRBJ2-7; CDR3 DNA: TGCGCCAGCAGTGATCGGCAGGGCGGCTCCGAGCAGTACTTC; CDR3 protein: CASSDRQGGSEQYF
D gene: TRBD2; V gene: TRBV11-2; clone size: .; J gene: TRBJ2-1; CDR3 DNA: TGTGCCAGCAGCCGTAGGGGGGTAGCGGGAGGAAGAGTAAACAATGAGCAGTTCTTC; CDR3 protein: CASSRRGVAGGRVNNEQFF
D gene: .; V gene: TRBV7-9; clone size: .; J gene: TRBJ1-5; CDR3 DNA: TGTGCCAGCAGCTTTGAGGACATTAATCAGCCCCAGCATTTT; CDR3 protein: CASSFEDINQPQHF
D gene: .; V gene: TRBV20-1; clone size: few; J gene: TRBJ1-2; CDR3 DNA: TGCAGTGCTAGAGATACGGAGTATGGCTACACCTTC; CDR3 protein: CSARDTEYGYTF
D gene: .; V gene: TRBV10-3; clone size: .; J gene: TRBJ1-3; CDR3 DNA: TGTGCCATCAGTGATTCGGCAGCCCTAAACACCATATATTTT; CDR3 protein: CAISDSAALNTIYF
D gene: TRBD1; V gene: TRBV5-1; clone size: .; J gene: TRBJ2-1; CDR3 DNA: TGCGCCAGCAGCTCCTGGACAGGGATACACAATGAGCAGTTCTTC; CDR3 protein: CASSSWTGIHNEQFF
D gene: .; V gene: TRBV5-1; clone size: .; J gene: TRBJ2-1; CDR3 DNA: TGCGCCAGCAGCTTGGGACCGCCGATCAATGAGCAGTTCTTC; CDR3 protein: CASSLGPPINEQFF
D gene: .; V gene: TRBV12-3/TRBV12-4; clone size: .; J gene: TRBJ1-6; CDR3 DNA: TGTGCCAGCAGCACAACGGTCTCCTATAATTCACCCCTCCACTTT; CDR3 protein: CASSTTVSYNSPLHF
D gene: .; V gene: TRBV12-3/TRBV12-4; clone size: .; J gene: TRBJ2-1; CDR3 DNA: TGTGCCAGCAGTGTCCGGGACCGAGGGGCCAATGAGCAGTTCTTC; CDR3 protein: CASSVRDRGANEQFF
D gene: .; V gene: TRBV7-2; clone size: few; J gene: TRBJ2-7; CDR3 DNA: TGTGCCAGCAGCTTAGGGTTTCCGGGGGCTGATGAGCAGTACTTC; CDR3 protein: CASSLGFPGADEQYF
D gene: .; V gene: TRBV20-1; clone size: .; J gene: TRBJ2-3; CDR3 DNA: TGCAGTGCTAGAGATCCCTGGGCTAGCACAGATACGCAGTATTTT; CDR3 protein: CSARDPWASTDTQYF
D gene: .; V gene: TRBV12-3/TRBV12-4; clone size: .; J gene: TRBJ2-6; CDR3 DNA: TGTGCCAGCAGTTTAACCTCTGGGGCCAACGTCCTGACTTTC; CDR3 protein: CASSLTSGANVLTF
D gene: .; V gene: TRBV5-1; clone size: .; J gene: TRBJ1-4; CDR3 DNA: TGCGCCAGCAGCCTCGGGACGCTTAATGAAAAACTGTTTTTT; CDR3 protein: CASSLGTLNEKLFF
D gene: .; V gene: TRBV12-3/TRBV12-4; clone size: .; J gene: TRBJ2-7; CDR3 DNA: TGTGCCAGCGGGGACCTTTACTACGAGCAGTACTTC; CDR3 protein: CASGDLYYEQYF
D gene: TRBD2; V gene: TRBV10-3; clone size: .; J gene: TRBJ2-4; CDR3 DNA: TGTGCCATCAGGTCAGCGGGAGTTGAGAACATTCAGTACTTC; CDR3 protein: CAIRSAGVENIQYF
D gene: .; V gene: TRBV29-1; clone size: few; J gene: TRBJ2-3; CDR3 DNA: TGCAGCGTTGGTGCGCGCACAGATACGCAGTATTTT; CDR3 protein: CSVGARTDTQYF
D gene: TRBD2; V gene: TRBV12-3/TRBV12-4; clone size: few; J gene: TRBJ2-2; CDR3 DNA: TGTGCCAGCAGAGGGACTACCGGGGACGGGGAGCTGTTTTTT; CDR3 protein: CASRGTTGDGELFF
D gene: .; V gene: TRBV3-1; clone size: .; J gene: TRBJ2-7; CDR3 DNA: TGTGCCAGCAGCCAAGTGGCGGGAAGATACGAGCAGTACTTC; CDR3 protein: CASSQVAGRYEQYF
D gene: .; V gene: TRBV18; clone size: .; J gene: TRBJ1-2; CDR3 DNA: TGTGCCAGCTCACCCCCTCGAGCGGGGGCCGGCTATGGCTACACCTTC; CDR3 protein: CASSPPRAGAGYGYTF
D gene: TRBD2; V gene: TRBV5-1; clone size: .; J gene: TRBJ2-7; CDR3 DNA: TGCGCCAGCAGCTTATGGACTAGCGGGACCGAGTCCTACGAGCAGTACTTC; CDR3 protein: CASSLWTSGTESYEQYF
D gene: .; V gene: TRBV28; clone size: .; J gene: TRBJ1-5; CDR3 DNA: TGTGCCAGCAGTTTGACTTCCCCAGTGGGGGGTCAGCCCCAGCATTTT; CDR3 protein: CASSLTSPVGGQPQHF
D gene: .; V gene: TRBV28; clone size: few; J gene: TRBJ2-7; CDR3 DNA: TGTGCCAGCAGTTTGACCGGCGACTCGAGCAGGGAGCAGTACTTC; CDR3 protein: CASSLTGDSSREQYF
D gene: .; V gene: TRBV7-9; clone size: .; J gene: TRBJ2-7; CDR3 DNA: TGTGCCAGCAGTGTTAAGGGGGGGCCGTACGAGCAGTACTTC; CDR3 protein: CASSVKGGPYEQYF
D gene: .; V gene: TRBV20-1; clone size: few; J gene: TRBJ1-1; CDR3 DNA: TGCAGTGCTAGAGAGGGTCGCAGCATGGTGTTGAACACTGAAGCTTTCTTT; CDR3 protein: CSAREGRSMVLNTEAFF
D gene: .; V gene: TRBV18; clone size: .; J gene: TRBJ1-5; CDR3 DNA: TGTGCCAGCTCAATGGTCTGGAGAAATCAGCCCCAGCATTTT; CDR3 protein: CASSMVWRNQPQHF
D gene: .; V gene: TRBV5-1; clone size: .; J gene: TRBJ1-1; CDR3 DNA: TGCGCCAGCAGCGCCCTCGGGACACGGGCTTTCTTT; CDR3 protein: CASSALGTRAFF
D gene: TRBD1; V gene: TRBV5-1; clone size: few; J gene: TRBJ2-4; CDR3 DNA: TGCGCCAGCAGCGTGGGACAGTCCCTAGCCAAAAACATTCAGTACTTC; CDR3 protein: CASSVGQSLAKNIQYF
D gene: .; V gene: TRBV6-2/TRBV6-3; clone size: .; J gene: TRBJ2-4; CDR3 DNA: TGTGCCAGCAGTTACAGGGAAAACATTCAGTACTTC; CDR3 protein: CASSYRENIQYF
D gene: .; V gene: TRBV15; clone size: .; J gene: TRBJ2-1; CDR3 DNA: TGTGCCACCAGCTTGGGGAAACGCTACAATGAGCAGTTCTTC; CDR3 protein: CATSLGKRYNEQFF
D gene: TRBD1; V gene: TRBV12-3/TRBV12-4; clone size: .; J gene: TRBJ2-3; CDR3 DNA: TGTGCCAGCAGTTTAGGGGACAGGGGGCAAATAGATACGCAGTATTTT; CDR3 protein: CASSLGDRGQIDTQYF
D gene: .; V gene: TRBV9; clone size: few; J gene: TRBJ2-1; CDR3 DNA: TGTGCCAGCAGCCTTACCATAACTAGTATCGATGAGCAGTTCTTC; CDR3 protein: CASSLTITSIDEQFF
D gene: .; V gene: TRBV5-1; clone size: few; J gene: TRBJ2-7; CDR3 DNA: TGCGCCAGCAGCGAAGGACCTCCCCTGTCCTACGAGCAGTACTTC; CDR3 protein: CASSEGPPLSYEQYF
D gene: .; V gene: TRBV20-1; clone size: few; J gene: TRBJ2-1; CDR3 DNA: TGCAGTGCTAGAGATTTTGTGGGAGTGTACAATGAGCAGTTCTTC; CDR3 protein: CSARDFVGVYNEQFF
D gene: TRBD2; V gene: TRBV29-1; clone size: .; J gene: TRBJ2-5; CDR3 DNA: TGCAGCGTTGAAGATCCCATTCCTAGCGGGAAGGGGGAGACCCAGTACTTC; CDR3 protein: CSVEDPIPSGKGETQYF
D gene: .; V gene: TRBV5-1; clone size: .; J gene: TRBJ2-2; CDR3 DNA: TGCGCCAGCAGCGCACAACTAGGGGCCATAATCACCGGGGAGCTGTTTTTT; CDR3 protein: CASSAQLGAIITGELFF
D gene: TRBD2; V gene: TRBV28; clone size: .; J gene: TRBJ2-1; CDR3 DNA: TGTGCCGCGACTAGCGGATACAATGAGCAGTTCTTC; CDR3 protein: CAATSGYNEQFF
D gene: TRBD2; V gene: TRBV2; clone size: .; J gene: TRBJ2-1; CDR3 DNA: TGTGCCAGCAAACCTAGCGGGAGCCTGTTTGACAATGAGCAGTTCTTC; CDR3 protein: CASKPSGSLFDNEQFF
D gene: .; V gene: TRBV4-1; clone size: .; J gene: TRBJ2-1; CDR3 DNA: TGCGCCAGCAGTCTACAGTCTAGGACATCCTACAATGAGCAGTTCTTC; CDR3 protein: CASSLQSRTSYNEQFF